This T cell receptor (beta chain) emerged from a study of CD8 T cells in ankylosing spondylitis. General study points: Typical of ankylosing spondylitis blood, it appeared, was a TCR beta motif of eight highly homologous variants. Within peripheral blood, clones linked to disease were CD8+ and relatively rare. Past studies reported some motif variants in reactive arthritis synovial fluid and blood. Reportedly, matched ankylosing spondylitis synovial fluid was significantly enriched for disease-linked clones.

This clonotype was observed a handful of times. Its specificity is unknown. This CDR3 region has 15 residues. Germline assignment: CDR1 KGHSH and CDR2 LQKENI. Trimming took 0 bases from V and 3 from J, leaving 10 bases between them. TCRdb re-analysed the 5' RACE reads in MiXCR, keeping a single row per CDR3 protein. The repertoire holds 250,000 to 300,000 distinct CDR3 sequences, with 15% to 20% as singletons. The chain couples TRBV18 to TRBJ2-3; D is perhaps TRBD2 (6 bases). Sequencing was done on a sample of blood, either unsorted or a sorted T cell fraction (not recorded which). This receptor was taken from a male donor with ankylosing spondylitis or in good health (not recorded which). The CDR3 here is CASSPPDSGTDTQYF. CDR3 DNA: TGTGCCAGCTCACCACCGGATAGCGGAACAGATACGCAGTATTTT.